The present TCR beta chain was sequenced within a study of T cell responses to AZD1222 COVID-19 vaccine. The method was immunoSEQ multiplex PCR; TCRdb's version includes in-frame clones alone and lacks a portion of them. The table includes approximately 60,000 clones, 76% detected once. The TCR originated in an adult in good health. The material sequenced was peripheral blood, taken on day 0 of AZD1222 vaccination.

CDR3 DNA: TGTGCCAGCAGTTTTACCGGACGCAACGAGCAGTACTTC. The encoded protein is CASSFTGRNEQYF. The J gene is TRBJ2-7, the V gene TRBV6-5, with D hard to call. Trimming removed 4 bases from V and 5 bases from J, with 12 bases in between. This CDR3 is 13 amino acids long. CDR1 is MNHEY and CDR2 is SVGAGI in the germline V gene.